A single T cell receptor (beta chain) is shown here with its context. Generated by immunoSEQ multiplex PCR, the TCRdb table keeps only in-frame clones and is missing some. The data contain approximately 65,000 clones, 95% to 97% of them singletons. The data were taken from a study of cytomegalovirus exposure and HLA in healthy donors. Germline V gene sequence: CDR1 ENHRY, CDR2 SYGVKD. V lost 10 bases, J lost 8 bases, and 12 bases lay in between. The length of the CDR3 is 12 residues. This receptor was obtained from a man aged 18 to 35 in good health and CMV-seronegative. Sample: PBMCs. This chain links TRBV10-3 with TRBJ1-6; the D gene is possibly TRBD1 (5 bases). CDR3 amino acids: CATAGGDSPLHF. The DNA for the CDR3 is TGTGCCACGGCCGGGGGGGATTCACCCCTCCACTTT.